This TCR beta chain was captured by sequencing in a study of blood T cell repertoires in COVID-19. Background on the study: Specimens from acute and convalescent COVID-19 originated in the United States, Italy and Spain. Sample material is recorded as cDNA or gDNA derived from T cells, B-cell-depleted T cells, or PBMCs.

This clone showed up many times. The V end was cut by 6 bases, the J end by 0 bases, with 15 bases between. Germline lookup yields CDR1 LNHDA and CDR2 SQIVND (reference sequence). This CDR3 has 16 amino acids. TCRdb's copy holds only in-frame clones and misses some; the assay was immunoSEQ multiplex PCR. The sample includes about 130,000 clones, nearly 70% seen only once; the top ten take around 1.8%. Sequencing was done on a sample of peripheral blood. The chain carries TRBV19 and TRBJ2-1; tentatively, D is TRBD2 (5 bases). The sequence came from a woman in her 70s with acute or convalescent COVID-19. Here the CDR3 reads CASRPKRTFSYNEQFF. CDR3 nucleotides: TGTGCCAGTAGGCCGAAGCGGACCTTCTCCTACAATGAGCAGTTCTTC.